The T cell receptor (beta chain) under discussion was sequenced for a study of blood T cell repertoires in COVID-19. Clones were sequenced by immunoSEQ multiplex PCR, and TCRdb holds only the in-frame ones, with some missing. The sample shows about 45,000 clones, 89% of them seen only once. The trim removed 0 bases at V and 4 bases at J, leaving 9 bases unmatched. In germline, CDR1 is ENHRY, CDR2 SYGVKD. CDR3 length equals 16 residues. The chain employs TRBV10-3 and TRBJ2-7; 7 bases map to TRBD1. This TCR derives from a human donor in a cohort sampled during active COVID-19. The specimen was peripheral blood. The CDR3 region has the DNA TGTGCCATCAGTGAGTCGAGGGTTGGCAGGGGGTACGAGCAGTACTTC. It encodes CAISESRVGRGYEQYF.